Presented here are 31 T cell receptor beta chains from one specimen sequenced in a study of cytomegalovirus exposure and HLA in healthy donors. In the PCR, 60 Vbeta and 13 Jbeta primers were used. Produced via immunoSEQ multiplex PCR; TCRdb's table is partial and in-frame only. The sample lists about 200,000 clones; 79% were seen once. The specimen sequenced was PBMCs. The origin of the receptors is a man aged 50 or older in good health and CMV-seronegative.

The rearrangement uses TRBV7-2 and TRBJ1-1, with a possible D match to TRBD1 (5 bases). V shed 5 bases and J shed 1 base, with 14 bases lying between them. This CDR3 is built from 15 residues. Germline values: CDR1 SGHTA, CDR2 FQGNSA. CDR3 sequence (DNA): TGTGCCAGCAGCCTCCCCGGGGGTTGGAACACTGAAGCTTTCTTT. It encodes CASSLPGGWNTEAFF.

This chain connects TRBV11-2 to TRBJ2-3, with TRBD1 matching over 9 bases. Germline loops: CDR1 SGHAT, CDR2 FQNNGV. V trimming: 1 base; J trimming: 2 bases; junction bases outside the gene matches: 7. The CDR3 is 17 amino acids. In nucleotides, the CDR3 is TGTGCCAGCAGCTTAGTATGGGGACAGGGCCCCACAGATACGCAGTATTTT. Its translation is CASSLVWGQGPTDTQYF.

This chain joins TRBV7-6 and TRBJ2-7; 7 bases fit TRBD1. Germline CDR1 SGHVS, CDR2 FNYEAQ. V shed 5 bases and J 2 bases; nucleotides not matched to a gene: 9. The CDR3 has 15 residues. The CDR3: CASSPGTAITYEQYF. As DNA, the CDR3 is TGTGCCAGCAGCCCCGGGACAGCTATAACCTACGAGCAGTACTTC.

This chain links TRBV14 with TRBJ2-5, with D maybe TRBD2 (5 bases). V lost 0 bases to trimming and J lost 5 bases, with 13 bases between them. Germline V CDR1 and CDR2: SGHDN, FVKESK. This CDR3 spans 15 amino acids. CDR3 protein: CASSQERGKRETQYF. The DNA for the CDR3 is TGTGCCAGCAGCCAAGAAAGAGGGAAACGGGAGACCCAGTACTTC.

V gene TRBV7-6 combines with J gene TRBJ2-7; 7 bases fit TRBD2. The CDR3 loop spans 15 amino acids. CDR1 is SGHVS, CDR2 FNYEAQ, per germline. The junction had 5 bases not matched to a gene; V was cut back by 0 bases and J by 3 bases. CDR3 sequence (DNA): TGTGCCAGCAGCTTAGCGCCTAGCGGCTACTACGAGCAGTACTTC. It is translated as CASSLAPSGYYEQYF.

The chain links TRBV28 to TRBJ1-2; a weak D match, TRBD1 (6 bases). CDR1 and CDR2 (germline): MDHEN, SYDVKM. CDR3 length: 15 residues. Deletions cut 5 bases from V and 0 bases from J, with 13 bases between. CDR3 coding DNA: TGTGCCAGCAGTCCCCAGGACAGAGCTAACTATGGCTACACCTTC. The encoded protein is CASSPQDRANYGYTF.

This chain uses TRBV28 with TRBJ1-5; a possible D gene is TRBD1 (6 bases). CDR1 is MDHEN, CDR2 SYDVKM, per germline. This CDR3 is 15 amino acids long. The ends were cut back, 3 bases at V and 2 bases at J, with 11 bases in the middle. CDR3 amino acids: CASSLGTIGNQPQHF. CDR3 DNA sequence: TGTGCCAGCAGTTTGGGGACAATCGGCAATCAGCCCCAGCATTTT.

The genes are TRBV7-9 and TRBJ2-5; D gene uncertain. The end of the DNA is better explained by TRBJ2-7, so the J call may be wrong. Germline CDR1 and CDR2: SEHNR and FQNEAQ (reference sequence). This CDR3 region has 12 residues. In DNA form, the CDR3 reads TGTGCCAGCAGCTCTAGCTCCTACGAGCAGTACTTC. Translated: CASSSSSYEQYF.

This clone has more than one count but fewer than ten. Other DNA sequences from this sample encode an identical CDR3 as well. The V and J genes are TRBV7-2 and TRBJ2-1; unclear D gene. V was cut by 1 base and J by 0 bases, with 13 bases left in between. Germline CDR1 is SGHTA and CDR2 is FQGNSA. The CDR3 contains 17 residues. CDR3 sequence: CASSLGGTRGSYNEQFF. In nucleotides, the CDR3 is TGTGCCAGCAGCTTAGGAGGTACCCGAGGCTCCTACAATGAGCAGTTCTTC.

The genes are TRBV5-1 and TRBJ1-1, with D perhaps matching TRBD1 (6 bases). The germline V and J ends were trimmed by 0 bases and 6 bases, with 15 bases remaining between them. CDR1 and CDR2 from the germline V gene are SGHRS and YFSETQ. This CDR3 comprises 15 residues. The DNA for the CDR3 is TGCGCCAGCAGCTTGGAGGGCAGGGGAGAAGCTGAAGCTTTCTTT. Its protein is CASSLEGRGEAEAFF. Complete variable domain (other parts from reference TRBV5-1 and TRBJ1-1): KAGVTQTPRYLIKTRGQQVTLSCSPISGHRSVSWYQQTPGQGLQFLFEYFSETQRNKGNFPGRFSGRQFSNSRSEMNVSTLELGDSALYLCASSLEGRGEAEAFFGQGTRLTVV.

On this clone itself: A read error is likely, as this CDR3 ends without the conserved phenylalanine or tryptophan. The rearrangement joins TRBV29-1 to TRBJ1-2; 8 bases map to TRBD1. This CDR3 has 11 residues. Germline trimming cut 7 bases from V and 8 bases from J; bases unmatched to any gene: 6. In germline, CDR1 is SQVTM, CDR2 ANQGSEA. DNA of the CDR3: TGCAGCGACCAGGGGGCGAGGGGCTACACCCTC. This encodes CSDQGARGYTL.

The CDR3 reads CASSYGLAEDTQYF. The CDR3 DNA follows: TGTGCCAGCAGTTACGGGCTAGCAGAGGATACGCAGTATTTT. The V call is TRBV6-5, the J call TRBJ2-3; a weak D match, TRBD2 (5 bases). CDR3 size: 14 residues. V gave up 2 bases and J gave up 6 bases, with 12 bases separating them. Germline CDR1 and CDR2: MNHEY and SVGAGI.

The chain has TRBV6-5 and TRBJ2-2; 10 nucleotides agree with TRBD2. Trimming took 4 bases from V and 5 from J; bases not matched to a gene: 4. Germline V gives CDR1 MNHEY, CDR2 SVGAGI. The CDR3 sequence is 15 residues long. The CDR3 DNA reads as TGTGCCAGCAGTTTCCTAGCGGGGGAGACCGGGGAGCTGTTTTTT. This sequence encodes CASSFLAGETGELFF.

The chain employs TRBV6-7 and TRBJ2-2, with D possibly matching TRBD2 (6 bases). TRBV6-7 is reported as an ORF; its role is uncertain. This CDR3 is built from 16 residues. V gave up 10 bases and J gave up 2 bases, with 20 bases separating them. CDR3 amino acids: CANKNAGRSNTGELFF. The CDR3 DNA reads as TGTGCCAACAAAAATGCGGGACGGTCAAACACCGGGGAGCTGTTTTTT.

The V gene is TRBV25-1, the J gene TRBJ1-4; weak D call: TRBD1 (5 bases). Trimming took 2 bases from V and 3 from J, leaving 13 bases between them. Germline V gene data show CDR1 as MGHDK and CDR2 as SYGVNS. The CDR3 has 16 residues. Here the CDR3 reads CASSEGAGQANEKLFF. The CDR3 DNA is TGTGCCAGCAGTGAAGGGGCAGGGCAGGCTAATGAAAAACTGTTTTTT.

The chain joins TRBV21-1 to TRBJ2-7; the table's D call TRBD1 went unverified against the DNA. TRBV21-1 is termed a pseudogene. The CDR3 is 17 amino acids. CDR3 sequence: CASSKINGRARSREQYF. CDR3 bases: TGTGCCAGCAGTAAAATAAACGGCAGGGCCCGATCCCGTGAGCAGTACTTC.

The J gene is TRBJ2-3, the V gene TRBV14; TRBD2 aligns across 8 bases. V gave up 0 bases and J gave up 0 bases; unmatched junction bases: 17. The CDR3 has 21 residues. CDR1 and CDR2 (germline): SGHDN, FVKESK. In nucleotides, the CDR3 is TGTGCCAGCAGCCAAGATTTGGGGACTAGTGCGTTGTCCCGAAGCACAGATACGCAGTATTTT. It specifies CASSQDLGTSALSRSTDTQYF.

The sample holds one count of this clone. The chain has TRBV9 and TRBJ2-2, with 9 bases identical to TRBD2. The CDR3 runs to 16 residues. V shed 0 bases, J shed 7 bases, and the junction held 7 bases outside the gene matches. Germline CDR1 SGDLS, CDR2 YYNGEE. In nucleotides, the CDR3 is TGTGCCAGCAGCGTAGGTGGGACTAGCTTGGTCGGGGAGCTGTTTTTT. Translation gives CASSVGGTSLVGELFF.

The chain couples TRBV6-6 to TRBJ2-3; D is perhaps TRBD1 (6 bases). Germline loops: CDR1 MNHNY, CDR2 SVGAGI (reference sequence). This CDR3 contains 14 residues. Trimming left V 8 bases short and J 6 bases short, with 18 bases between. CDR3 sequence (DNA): TGTGCCAGCCGTAGCCCCGGGACATCGGATACGCAGTATTTT. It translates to CASRSPGTSDTQYF.

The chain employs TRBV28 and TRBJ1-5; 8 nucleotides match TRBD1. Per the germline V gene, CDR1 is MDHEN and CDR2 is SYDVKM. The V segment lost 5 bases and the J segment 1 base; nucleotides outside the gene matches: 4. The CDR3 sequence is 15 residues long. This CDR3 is CASSPGQGSNQPQHF. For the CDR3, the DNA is TGTGCCAGCAGTCCCGGACAGGGAAGCAATCAGCCCCAGCATTTT.

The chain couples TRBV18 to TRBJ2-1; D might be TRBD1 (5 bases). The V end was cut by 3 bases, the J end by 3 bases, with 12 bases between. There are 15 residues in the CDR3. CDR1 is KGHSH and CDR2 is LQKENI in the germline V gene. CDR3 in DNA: TGTGCCAGCTCACCCGCAGGGCCATTCTACAATGAGCAGTTCTTC. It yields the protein CASSPAGPFYNEQFF.

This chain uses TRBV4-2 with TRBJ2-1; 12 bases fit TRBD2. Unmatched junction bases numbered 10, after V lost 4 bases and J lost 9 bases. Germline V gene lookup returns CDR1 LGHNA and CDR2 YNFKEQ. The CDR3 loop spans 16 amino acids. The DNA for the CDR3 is TGTGCCAGCAGCCCCCAGGCAGAACTAGCGGGAGGTGAGCAGTTCTTC. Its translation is CASSPQAELAGGEQFF.

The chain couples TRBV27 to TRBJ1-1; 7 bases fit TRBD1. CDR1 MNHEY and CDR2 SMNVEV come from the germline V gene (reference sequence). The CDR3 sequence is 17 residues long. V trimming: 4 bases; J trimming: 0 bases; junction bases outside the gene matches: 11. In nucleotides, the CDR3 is TGTGCCAGCAGTTCCTGGACAGGAGACACCATGAACACTGAAGCTTTCTTT. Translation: CASSSWTGDTMNTEAFF.

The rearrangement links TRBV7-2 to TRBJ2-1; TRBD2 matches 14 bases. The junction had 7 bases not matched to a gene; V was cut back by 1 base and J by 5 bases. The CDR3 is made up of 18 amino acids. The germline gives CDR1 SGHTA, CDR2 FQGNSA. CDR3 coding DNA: TGTGCCAGCAGCTTAGGGAGACTAGCGGGAGGGGAAAACAATGAGCAGTTCTTC. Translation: CASSLGRLAGGENNEQFF. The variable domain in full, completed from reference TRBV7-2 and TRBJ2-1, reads GAGVSQSPSNKVTEKGKDVELRCDPISGHTALYWYRQSLGQGLEFLIYFQGNSAPDKSGLPSDRFSAERTGGSVSTLTIQRTQQEDSAVYLCASSLGRLAGGENNEQFFGPGTRLTVL.

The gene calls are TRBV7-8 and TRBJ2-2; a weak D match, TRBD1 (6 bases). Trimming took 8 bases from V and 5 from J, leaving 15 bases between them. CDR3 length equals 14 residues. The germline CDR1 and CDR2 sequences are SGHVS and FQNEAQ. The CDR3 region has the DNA TGTGCCAGCCTGATAACAGGGCGAACCGGGGAGCTGTTTTTT. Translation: CASLITGRTGELFF.

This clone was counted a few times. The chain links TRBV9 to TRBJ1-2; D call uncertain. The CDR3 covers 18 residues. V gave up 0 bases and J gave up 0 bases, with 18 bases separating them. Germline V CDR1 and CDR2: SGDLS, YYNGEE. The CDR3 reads CASSVGQSNLRSNYGYTF. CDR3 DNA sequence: TGTGCCAGCAGCGTAGGTCAAAGTAACCTTAGATCTAACTATGGCTACACCTTC.

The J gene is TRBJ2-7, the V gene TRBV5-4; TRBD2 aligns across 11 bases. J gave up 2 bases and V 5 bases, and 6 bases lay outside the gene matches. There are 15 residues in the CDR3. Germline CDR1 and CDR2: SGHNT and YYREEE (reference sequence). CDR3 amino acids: CASSWGLAATYEQYF. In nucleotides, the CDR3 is TGTGCCAGCAGTTGGGGACTAGCGGCGACCTACGAGCAGTACTTC.

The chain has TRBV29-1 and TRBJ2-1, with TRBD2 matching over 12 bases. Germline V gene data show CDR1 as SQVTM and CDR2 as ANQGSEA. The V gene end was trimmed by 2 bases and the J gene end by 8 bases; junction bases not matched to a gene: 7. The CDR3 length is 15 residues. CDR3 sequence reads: CSVENPLAGGYEQFF. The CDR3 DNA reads TGCAGCGTTGAAAACCCACTAGCGGGAGGTTATGAGCAGTTCTTC.

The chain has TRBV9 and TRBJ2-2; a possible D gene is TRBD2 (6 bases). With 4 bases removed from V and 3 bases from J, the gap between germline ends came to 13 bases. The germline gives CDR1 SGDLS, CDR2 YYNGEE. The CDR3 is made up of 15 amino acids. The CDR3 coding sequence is TGTGCCAGCAGCTCCCCTTGGGGGGACACCGGGGAGCTGTTTTTT. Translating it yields CASSSPWGDTGELFF.

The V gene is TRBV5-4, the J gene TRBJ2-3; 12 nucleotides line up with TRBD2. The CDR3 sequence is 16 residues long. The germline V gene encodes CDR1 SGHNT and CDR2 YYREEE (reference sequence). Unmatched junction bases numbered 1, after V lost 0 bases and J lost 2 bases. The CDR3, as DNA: TGTGCCAGCAGCTTGGGGACTAGCGGGAACACAGATACGCAGTATTTT. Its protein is CASSLGTSGNTDTQYF. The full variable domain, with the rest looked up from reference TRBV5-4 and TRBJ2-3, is ETGVTQSPTHLIKTRGQQVTLRCSSQSGHNTVSWYQQALGQGPQFIFQYYREEENGRGNFPPRFSGLQFPNYSSELNVNALELDDSALYLCASSLGTSGNTDTQYFGPGTRLTVL.

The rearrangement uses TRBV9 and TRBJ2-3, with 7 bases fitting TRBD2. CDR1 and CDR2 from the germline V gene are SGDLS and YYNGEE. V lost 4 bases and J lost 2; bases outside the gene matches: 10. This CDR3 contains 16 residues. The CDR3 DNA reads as TGTGCCAGCAGCCTACTCAGCGGGACCAACACAGATACGCAGTATTTT. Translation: CASSLLSGTNTDTQYF.